This T cell receptor beta chain was identified during a study of vaccination and CD4 T cells after COVID-19. The wider study: Typically, post-vaccine samples were obtained a median approximately 67 days after dose two, within a range of 14 to 241.

V was clipped by 3 bases and J by 4 bases; unmatched bases: 6. The V gene's germline CDR1 is DFQATT and CDR2 SNEGSKA (reference sequence). The CDR3 has 14 residues. Oncomine TCR Beta short-read sequencing was applied to DNA from cultured CD4+ T cells. TCRdb analysed the PCR reads with MiXCR anew, one entry per CDR3 protein. Among about 20,000 distinct CDR3 sequences listed, 45% to 70% were seen once. General study results and limits: Analysis of convalescent patients found that 304 of 307 vaccine-specific clones were spike mono-reactive.

The treatment denotes: roughly nine-day PBMC culture with coronavirus spike peptide pools or control peptides (ViraFEST assay). T cells were expanded with peptide pools, and expanded clonotypes were identified by TCR sequencing. Notes on this clonotype: Its antigen is not identified.

The chain combines TRBV20-1 with TRBJ1-5, with 7 positions matching TRBD1. This TCR derives from a human donor who had recovered from COVID-19. The specimen sequenced was CD4+ T cells from blood, cultured in vitro. The CDR3 region has the DNA TGCAGTGCTAGTCGGGACAGTTTTAATCAGCCCCAGCATTTT. This codes for CSASRDSFNQPQHF.